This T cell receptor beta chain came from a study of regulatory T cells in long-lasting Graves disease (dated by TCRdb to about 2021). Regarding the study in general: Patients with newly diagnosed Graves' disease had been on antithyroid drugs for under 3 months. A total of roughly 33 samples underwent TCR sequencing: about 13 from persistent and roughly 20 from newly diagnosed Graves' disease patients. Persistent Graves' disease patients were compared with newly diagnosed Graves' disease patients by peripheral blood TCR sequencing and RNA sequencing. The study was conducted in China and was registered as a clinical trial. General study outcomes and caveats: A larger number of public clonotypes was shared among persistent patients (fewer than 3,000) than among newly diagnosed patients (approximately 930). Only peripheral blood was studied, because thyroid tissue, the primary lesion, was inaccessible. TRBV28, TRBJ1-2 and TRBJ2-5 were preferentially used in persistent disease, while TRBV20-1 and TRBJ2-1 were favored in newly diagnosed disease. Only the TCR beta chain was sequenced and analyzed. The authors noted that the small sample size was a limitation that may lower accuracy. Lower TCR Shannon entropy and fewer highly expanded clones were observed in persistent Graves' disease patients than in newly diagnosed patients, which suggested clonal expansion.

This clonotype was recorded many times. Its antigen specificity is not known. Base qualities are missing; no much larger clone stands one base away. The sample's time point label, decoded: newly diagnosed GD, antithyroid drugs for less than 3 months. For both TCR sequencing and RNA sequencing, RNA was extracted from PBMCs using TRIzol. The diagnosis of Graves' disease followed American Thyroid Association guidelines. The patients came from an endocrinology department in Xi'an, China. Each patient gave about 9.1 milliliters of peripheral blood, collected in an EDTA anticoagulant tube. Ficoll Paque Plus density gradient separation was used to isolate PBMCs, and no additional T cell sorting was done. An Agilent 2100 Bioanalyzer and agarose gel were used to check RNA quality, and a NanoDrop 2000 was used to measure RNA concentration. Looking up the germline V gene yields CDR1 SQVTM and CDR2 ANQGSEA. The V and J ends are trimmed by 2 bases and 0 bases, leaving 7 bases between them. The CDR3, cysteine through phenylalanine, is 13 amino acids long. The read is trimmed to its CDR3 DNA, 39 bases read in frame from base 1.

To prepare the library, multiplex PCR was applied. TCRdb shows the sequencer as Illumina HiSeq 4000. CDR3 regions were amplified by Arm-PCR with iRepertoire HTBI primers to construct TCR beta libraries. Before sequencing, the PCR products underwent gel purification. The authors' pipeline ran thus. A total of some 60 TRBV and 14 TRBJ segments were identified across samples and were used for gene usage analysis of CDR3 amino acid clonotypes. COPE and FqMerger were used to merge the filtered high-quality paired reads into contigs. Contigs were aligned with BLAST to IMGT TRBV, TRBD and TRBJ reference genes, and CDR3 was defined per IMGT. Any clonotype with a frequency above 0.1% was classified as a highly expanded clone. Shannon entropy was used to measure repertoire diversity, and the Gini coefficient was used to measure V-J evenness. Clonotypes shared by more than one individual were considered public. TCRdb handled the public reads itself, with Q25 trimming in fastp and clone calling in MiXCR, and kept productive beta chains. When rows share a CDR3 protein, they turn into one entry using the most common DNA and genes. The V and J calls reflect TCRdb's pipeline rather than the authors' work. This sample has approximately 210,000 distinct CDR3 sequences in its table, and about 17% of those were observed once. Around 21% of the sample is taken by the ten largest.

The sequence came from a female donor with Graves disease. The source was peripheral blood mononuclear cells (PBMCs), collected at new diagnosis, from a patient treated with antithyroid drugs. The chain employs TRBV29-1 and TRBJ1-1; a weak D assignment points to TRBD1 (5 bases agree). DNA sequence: TGCAGCGTTGAAAAGGGGATGAACACTGAAGCTTTCTTT. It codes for CSVEKGMNTEAFF.